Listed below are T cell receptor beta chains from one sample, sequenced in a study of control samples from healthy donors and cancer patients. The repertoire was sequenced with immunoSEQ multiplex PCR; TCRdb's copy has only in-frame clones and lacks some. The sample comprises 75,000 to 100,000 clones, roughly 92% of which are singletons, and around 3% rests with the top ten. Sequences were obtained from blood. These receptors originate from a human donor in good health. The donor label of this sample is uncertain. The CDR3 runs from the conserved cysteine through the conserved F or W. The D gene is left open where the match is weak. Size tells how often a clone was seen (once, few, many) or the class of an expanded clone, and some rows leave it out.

CDR3 DNA: TGCGCCAGCAGCTTGGCCACAGGGGGCAATCAGCCCCAGCATTTT
CDR3 protein: CASSLATGGNQPQHF
D gene: TRBD1
CDR3 length: 15
clone size: once
J gene: TRBJ1-5
V gene: TRBV5-1

CDR3 DNA: TGTGCCAGCAGCCAAGTTGGTAATTCACCCCTCCACTTT
CDR3 protein: CASSQVGNSPLHF
D gene: .
CDR3 length: 13
clone size: .
J gene: TRBJ1-6
V gene: TRBV3-1/TRBV3-2

CDR3 DNA: TGTGCCAGCAGCTTTAGGAAGAACACTGAAGCTTTCTTT
CDR3 protein: CASSFRKNTEAFF
D gene: .
CDR3 length: 13
clone size: .
J gene: TRBJ1-1
V gene: TRBV13

CDR3 DNA: TGTGCCAGCAGCGTAGAGTTCGGGGAATGGGGAGAGACCCAGTACTTC
CDR3 protein: CASSVEFGEWGETQYF
D gene: .
CDR3 length: 16
clone size: .
J gene: TRBJ2-5
V gene: TRBV9

CDR3 DNA: TGTGCCAGCAGTTACTCGATCGGCGGACTCCAAGAGACCCAGTACTTC
CDR3 protein: CASSYSIGGLQETQYF
D gene: .
CDR3 length: 16
clone size: .
J gene: TRBJ2-5
V gene: TRBV6-2/TRBV6-3

CDR3 DNA: TGTGCCAGCAGCAGGGGGCTGTTGAACACTGAAGCTTTCTTT
CDR3 protein: CASSRGLLNTEAFF
D gene: TRBD1
CDR3 length: 14
clone size: .
J gene: TRBJ1-1
V gene: TRBV6-5

CDR3 DNA: TGTGCCAGTAGTTATCCCACAGGTCCATCTAATGAAAAACTGTTTTTT
CDR3 protein: CASSYPTGPSNEKLFF
D gene: .
CDR3 length: 16
clone size: medium-sized
J gene: TRBJ1-4
V gene: TRBV19

CDR3 DNA: TGCGCCACCCACCCTGGACAAGACACCGGGGAGCTGTTTTTT
CDR3 protein: CATHPGQDTGELFF
D gene: .
CDR3 length: 14
clone size: medium-sized
J gene: TRBJ2-2
V gene: TRBV10-2

CDR3 DNA: TGTGCCAGCAGTTACGGGGATTCTGGAAACACCATATATTTT
CDR3 protein: CASSYGDSGNTIYF
D gene: .
CDR3 length: 14
clone size: .
J gene: TRBJ1-3
V gene: TRBV6-2/TRBV6-3

CDR3 DNA: TGTGCCACCAGCAGAAAACAGGACTCCAACACTGAAGCTTTCTTT
CDR3 protein: CATSRKQDSNTEAFF
D gene: .
CDR3 length: 15
clone size: .
J gene: TRBJ1-1
V gene: TRBV15

CDR3 DNA: TGTGCCACCAGTGATGGGACAGATGTATTCGGCAATCAGCCCCAGCATTTT
CDR3 protein: CATSDGTDVFGNQPQHF
D gene: TRBD1
CDR3 length: 17
clone size: .
J gene: TRBJ1-5
V gene: TRBV24-1

CDR3 DNA: TGTGCCAGCAGTGATTCAGGGGGGGTAAACATTCAGTACTTC
CDR3 protein: CASSDSGGVNIQYF
D gene: .
CDR3 length: 14
clone size: .
J gene: TRBJ2-4
V gene: TRBV2

CDR3 DNA: TGTGCCAGCAGCTTAGCCAGGGGGTGGGACAATCAGCCCCAGCATTTT
CDR3 protein: CASSLARGWDNQPQHF
D gene: TRBD1
CDR3 length: 16
clone size: .
J gene: TRBJ1-5
V gene: TRBV7-8

CDR3 DNA: TGTGCCAGTAGTATCACGAGGGTAGAGACCCAGTACTTC
CDR3 protein: CASSITRVETQYF
D gene: .
CDR3 length: 13
clone size: .
J gene: TRBJ2-5
V gene: TRBV19

CDR3 DNA: TGTGCCAGCTCACCAGACTCAGATACGCAGTATTTT
CDR3 protein: CASSPDSDTQYF
D gene: .
CDR3 length: 12
clone size: .
J gene: TRBJ2-3
V gene: TRBV18

CDR3 DNA: TGTGCCACCAGTGACGGCCTATCCTCTGGAAACACCATATATTTT
CDR3 protein: CATSDGLSSGNTIYF
D gene: .
CDR3 length: 15
clone size: .
J gene: TRBJ1-3
V gene: TRBV24-1

CDR3 DNA: TGCAGCGTTGAAGAGACGGGACTAGCGGTGACGGATACGCAGTATTTT
CDR3 protein: CSVEETGLAVTDTQYF
D gene: TRBD2
CDR3 length: 16
clone size: .
J gene: TRBJ2-3
V gene: TRBV29-1

CDR3 DNA: TGTGCCAGCAGTCCGGGACCCGCGGGCAATGAGCAGTTCTTC
CDR3 protein: CASSPGPAGNEQFF
D gene: .
CDR3 length: 14
clone size: .
J gene: TRBJ2-1
V gene: TRBV6-5

CDR3 DNA: TGTGCCTGGAGTGTCAGCTTGAACACTGAAGCTTTCTTT
CDR3 protein: CAWSVSLNTEAFF
D gene: .
CDR3 length: 13
clone size: .
J gene: TRBJ1-1
V gene: TRBV30

CDR3 DNA: TGTGCCAGCAGCCCCGCGGGGTCGGGATATGGCTACACCTTC
CDR3 protein: CASSPAGSGYGYTF
D gene: .
CDR3 length: 14
clone size: .
J gene: TRBJ1-2
V gene: TRBV28

CDR3 DNA: TGTGCCAGCAGCTTGGACATAAGCACAGATACGCAGTATTTT
CDR3 protein: CASSLDISTDTQYF
D gene: .
CDR3 length: 14
clone size: .
J gene: TRBJ2-3
V gene: TRBV5-4

CDR3 DNA: TGTGCCAGTAGTATAAGGGGGACAGGGAATCAGCCCCAGCATTTT
CDR3 protein: CASSIRGTGNQPQHF
D gene: TRBD1
CDR3 length: 15
clone size: once
J gene: TRBJ1-5
V gene: TRBV19

CDR3 DNA: TGCGCCAGCAGCTTTCGACAGGGGGCAAAAGGTACTGAAGCTTTCTTT
CDR3 protein: CASSFRQGAKGTEAFF
D gene: TRBD1
CDR3 length: 16
clone size: .
J gene: TRBJ1-1
V gene: TRBV5-1

CDR3 DNA: TGTGCCAGCAGTCCTCCGAGTAGAGGTTCACCCCTCCACTTT
CDR3 protein: CASSPPSRGSPLHF
D gene: .
CDR3 length: 14
clone size: few
J gene: TRBJ1-6
V gene: TRBV28

CDR3 DNA: TGTGCCACCCGATTCGGACAGGGGTTTGGAGATGAGCAGTTCTTC
CDR3 protein: CATRFGQGFGDEQFF
D gene: TRBD1
CDR3 length: 15
clone size: .
J gene: TRBJ2-1
V gene: TRBV10-3

CDR3 DNA: TGCGCCAGCAGCTTGGACGGAACTAGCACAGATACGCAGTATTTT
CDR3 protein: CASSLDGTSTDTQYF
D gene: .
CDR3 length: 15
clone size: .
J gene: TRBJ2-3
V gene: TRBV5-1

CDR3 DNA: TGTGCCAGCAGTCCCAGGGCAACCTACAATGAGCAGTTCTTC
CDR3 protein: CASSPRATYNEQFF
D gene: .
CDR3 length: 14
clone size: once
J gene: TRBJ2-1
V gene: TRBV21-1

CDR3 DNA: TGTGCCAGCAGTGGGGCCACTCTCTCCTACAATGAGCAGTTCTTC
CDR3 protein: CASSGATLSYNEQFF
D gene: .
CDR3 length: 15
clone size: .
J gene: TRBJ2-1
V gene: TRBV6-6

CDR3 DNA: TGTGCCAGCAGCTTTCCCGGGGCTCAAGATCAGCCCCAGCATTTT
CDR3 protein: CASSFPGAQDQPQHF
D gene: .
CDR3 length: 15
clone size: .
J gene: TRBJ1-5
V gene: TRBV5-8

CDR3 DNA: TGTGCCACCAGTGATGGGTCCCGACGCACAGATACGCAGTATTTT
CDR3 protein: CATSDGSRRTDTQYF
D gene: .
CDR3 length: 15
clone size: .
J gene: TRBJ2-3
V gene: TRBV24-1

CDR3 DNA: TGTGCCACCAGTGGGACAGGAGGAACTTTCTTT
CDR3 protein: CATSGTGGTFF
D gene: TRBD1
CDR3 length: 11
clone size: .
J gene: TRBJ1-1
V gene: TRBV24-1

CDR3 DNA: TGTGCCAGCAGCTTGGATACAGGGAGGAACACCGGGGAGCTGTTTTTT
CDR3 protein: CASSLDTGRNTGELFF
D gene: .
CDR3 length: 16
clone size: .
J gene: TRBJ2-2
V gene: TRBV5-5

CDR3 DNA: TGTGCCAGCAGCCCGACAGGGCCCCTTGATACGCAGTATTTT
CDR3 protein: CASSPTGPLDTQYF
D gene: TRBD1
CDR3 length: 14
clone size: .
J gene: TRBJ2-3
V gene: TRBV27

CDR3 DNA: TGTGCCAGCAGCTTAGGTGGTACCTATGGCTACACCTTC
CDR3 protein: CASSLGGTYGYTF
D gene: .
CDR3 length: 13
clone size: .
J gene: TRBJ1-2
V gene: TRBV7-9

CDR3 DNA: TGTGCCAGCAGCCAAGGAGGGGGGAACACCGGGGAGCTGTTTTTT
CDR3 protein: CASSQGGGNTGELFF
D gene: .
CDR3 length: 15
clone size: .
J gene: TRBJ2-2
V gene: TRBV3-1/TRBV3-2

CDR3 DNA: TGTGCCAGCAGTAGGAGGACAGGGGGGATAACTGGGGCCAACGTCCTGACTTTC
CDR3 protein: CASSRRTGGITGANVLTF
D gene: TRBD1
CDR3 length: 18
clone size: .
J gene: TRBJ2-6
V gene: TRBV27

CDR3 DNA: TGTGCCTGGAGCACCGGGACAGGGCATCAGCCCCAGCATTTT
CDR3 protein: CAWSTGTGHQPQHF
D gene: TRBD1
CDR3 length: 14
clone size: .
J gene: TRBJ1-5
V gene: TRBV30

CDR3 DNA: TGTGCCAGCAGTGATGATTATAGCAATCAGCCCCAGCATTTT
CDR3 protein: CASSDDYSNQPQHF
D gene: .
CDR3 length: 14
clone size: .
J gene: TRBJ1-5
V gene: TRBV6-2/TRBV6-3

CDR3 DNA: TGTGCCACCAGCCGCCCGAGGGGCGGGTATGGCTACACCTTC
CDR3 protein: CATSRPRGGYGYTF
D gene: .
CDR3 length: 14
clone size: .
J gene: TRBJ1-2
V gene: TRBV15

CDR3 DNA: TGTGCCAGCAGTGAACCGGGGGGGGCCACTGAAGCTTTCTTT
CDR3 protein: CASSEPGGATEAFF
D gene: .
CDR3 length: 14
clone size: .
J gene: TRBJ1-1
V gene: TRBV6-1

CDR3 DNA: TGTGCCAGCAGCCAAGGGGCAATGGGTAATTCACCCCTCCACTTT
CDR3 protein: CASSQGAMGNSPLHF
D gene: .
CDR3 length: 15
clone size: .
J gene: TRBJ1-6
V gene: TRBV3-1/TRBV3-2